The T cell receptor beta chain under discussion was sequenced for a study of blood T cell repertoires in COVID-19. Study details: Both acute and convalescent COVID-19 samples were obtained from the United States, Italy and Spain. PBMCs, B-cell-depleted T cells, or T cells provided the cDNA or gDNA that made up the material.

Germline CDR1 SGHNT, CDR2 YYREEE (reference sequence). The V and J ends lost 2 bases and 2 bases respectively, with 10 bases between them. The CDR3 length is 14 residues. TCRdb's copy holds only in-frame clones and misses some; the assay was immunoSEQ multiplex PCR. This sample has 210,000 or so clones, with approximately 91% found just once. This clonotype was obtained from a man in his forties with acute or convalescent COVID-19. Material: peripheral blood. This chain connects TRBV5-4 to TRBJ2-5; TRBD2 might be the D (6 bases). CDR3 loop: CASSFGTLQETQYF. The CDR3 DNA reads TGTGCCAGCAGCTTCGGGACTTTACAAGAGACCCAGTACTTC.